Following are 17 T cell receptor beta chains from one sample sequenced in a study of blood T cell repertoires in COVID-19. Sequenced by immunoSEQ multiplex PCR; TCRdb stores in-frame clones only, minus some. The sample shows a few hundred thousand clones, over 75% of them seen only once. Specimen: peripheral blood. The receptors derive from a woman in her forties or fifties who had recovered from COVID-19.

The rearrangement links TRBV3-1 (or the pseudogene TRBV3-2) to TRBJ2-3; D gene uncertain. Germline V gene sequence: CDR1 LGHDT, CDR2 YNNKEL (reference sequence). V dropped 0 bases and J dropped 10 bases, with 17 bases sitting between them. CDR3 size: 15 residues. CDR3 nucleotides: TGTGCCAGCAGCCAAGATCTGGTCCGCGTTGAGGCGCAGTATTTT. Its protein is CASSQDLVRVEAQYF.

V gene TRBV27 combines with J gene TRBJ2-1; TRBD1 aligns across 7 bases. V shed 6 bases, J shed 6 bases, and the junction held 11 bases outside the gene matches. The CDR3 runs 15 residues. CDR1 is MNHEY, CDR2 SMNVEV, per germline (reference sequence). CDR3 region: CASSHFGTGVNEQFF. The CDR3 DNA reads TGTGCCAGCAGCCACTTCGGCACAGGGGTCAATGAGCAGTTCTTC.

The chain combines TRBV29-1 with TRBJ1-1; perhaps TRBD1 as D (6 bases). From germline, CDR1 is SQVTM and CDR2 ANQGSEA. The CDR3 extends over 13 amino acids. Trimming shortened V by 6 bases and J by 0 bases, and 11 bases separated the two germline ends. Here the CDR3 DNA reads TGCAGCGTCTCAGGGGCGCTGAACACTGAAGCTTTCTTT. This translates into CSVSGALNTEAFF.

Only a few counts were recorded for this clone. The chain employs TRBV29-1 and TRBJ2-5; a possible D gene is TRBD1 (5 bases). The CDR3 has 13 amino acids. CDR1 and CDR2 (germline): SQVTM, ANQGSEA. V was pared by 0 bases and J by 5 bases, with 10 bases between. The CDR3 sequence is CSVEEGVGETQYF. CDR3 DNA: TGCAGCGTTGAAGAAGGGGTTGGGGAGACCCAGTACTTC. Together with reference TRBV29-1 and TRBJ2-5, the CDR3 gives the full variable domain: SAVISQKPSRDICQRGTSLTIQCQVDSQVTMMFWYRQQPGQSLTLIATANQGSEATYESGFVIDKFPISRPNLTFSTLTVSNMSPEDSSIYLCSVEEGVGETQYFGPGTRLLVL.

The chain recombines TRBV5-1 with TRBJ1-1; D call uncertain. Germline CDR1 SGHRS, CDR2 YFSETQ. V lost 0 bases, J lost 8 bases, and 11 bases lay in between. The CDR3 has 13 residues. The CDR3 coding sequence is TGCGCCAGCAGCTTGGCCGGGTATAGCGAAGCTTTCTTT. Protein: CASSLAGYSEAFF.

Regarding this clone: One junction end disagrees with the germline gene, perhaps due to a read error. This rearrangement joins TRBV27 to TRBJ2-1; 12 nucleotides match TRBD1. This CDR3 comprises 15 residues. Germline V gives CDR1 MNHEY, CDR2 SMNVEV (reference sequence). The CDR3, as DNA: TGTGCCAGCTGTTTGGGGACAGGGGGCTGCAATGAGCAGTTCTTC. Translated, it gives CASCLGTGGCNEQFF.

The chain couples TRBV7-2 to TRBJ1-2; 8 bases map to TRBD1. CDR1 is SGHTA and CDR2 is FQGNSA in the germline V gene. V gave up 5 bases and J gave up 3 bases; unmatched junction bases: 8. This CDR3 comprises 15 residues. The CDR3 is CASSPRTGRDYGYTF. CDR3 sequence (DNA): TGTGCCAGCAGCCCTAGGACAGGGCGGGACTATGGCTACACCTTC.

A few counts support this clone. The chain has TRBV5-1 and TRBJ1-4; 7 bases are a match to TRBD1. From germline, CDR1 is SGHRS and CDR2 YFSETQ. This CDR3 comprises 15 residues. J gave up 8 bases and V 3 bases, and 10 bases lay outside the gene matches. CDR3 loop: CASSWGDRGREKLFF. The CDR3 nucleotides read TGCGCCAGCAGCTGGGGGGACAGAGGTCGGGAAAAACTGTTTTTT.

The J gene is TRBJ2-5, the V gene TRBV11-3; TRBD1 agrees at 8 bases. The CDR3 is 13 residues long. CDR1 and CDR2 from the germline V gene are SGHNT and YENEEA. The V and J ends lost 4 bases and 6 bases, in that order; junction bases with no gene match: 4. In DNA, the CDR3 is TGTGCCAGCAGCTATCGGACAGGGCAGACCCAGTACTTC. Protein product: CASSYRTGQTQYF. The full variable domain, its missing parts supplied by reference TRBV11-3 and TRBJ2-5, is EAGVVQSPRYKIIEKKQPVAFWCNPISGHNTLYWYLQNLGQGPELLIRYENEEAVDDSQLPKDRFSAERLKGVDSTLKIQPAELGDSAVYLCASSYRTGQTQYFGPGTRLLVL.

V usage is TRBV7-2 and J usage is TRBJ1-2; 12 nucleotides line up with TRBD1. This CDR3 is built from 15 residues. Losses at the gene ends were 11 bases for V and 4 bases for J; bases not matched to a gene: 11. The germline gives CDR1 SGHTA, CDR2 FQGNSA. CDR3 DNA sequence: TGTGCCGGTGGTGGGGACAGGGGGCTCAGCTATGGCTACACCTTC. This gives the protein CAGGGDRGLSYGYTF.

The DNA of the CDR3 is TGCGCCAGCAGCTACAGGGTTTCAAGATCCTACAATGAGCAGTTCTTC. Its protein product is CASSYRVSRSYNEQFF. The chain recombines TRBV4-3 with TRBJ2-1, with D possibly being TRBD1 (6 bases). There are 16 residues in the CDR3. The V gene's germline CDR1 is LGHNA and CDR2 YSLEER. V lost 5 bases to trimming and J lost 1 base, with 15 bases between them.

A few counts support this clone. CDR3 sequence (DNA): TGTGCCAGCAGCTTAGAGGGGTTCGGAAACACCATATATTTT. It specifies CASSLEGFGNTIYF. The V call is TRBV7-9, the J call TRBJ1-3; perhaps TRBD1 as D (5 bases). The CDR3 totals 14 residues. The germline V gene encodes CDR1 SEHNR and CDR2 FQNEAQ (reference sequence). The V gene lost 1 base and the J gene lost 4 bases, with 8 bases spanning the gap.

The V gene is TRBV11-3, the J gene TRBJ2-2; the D gene is possibly TRBD2 (6 bases). V was clipped by 5 bases and J by 4 bases, with 20 bases between them. Germline V CDR1 and CDR2: SGHNT, YENEEA. This CDR3 contains 17 residues. CDR3 loop: CASSPRPGLGGTGELFF. The CDR3 DNA reads as TGTGCCAGCAGCCCCCGCCCCGGCCTGGGGGGCACCGGGGAGCTGTTTTTT.

The V and J genes are TRBV28 and TRBJ2-3; possibly TRBD2 for D (5 bases). CDR1 and CDR2 (germline): MDHEN, SYDVKM. Trimming left V 3 bases short and J 2 bases short, with 15 bases between. This CDR3 region has 16 residues. DNA for the CDR3: TGTGCCAGCAGTTTCTCCTCCAATGACTACACAGATACGCAGTATTTT. It specifies CASSFSSNDYTDTQYF.

The chain links TRBV4-3 to TRBJ1-5; no definite D call. Per germline, CDR1 LGHNA and CDR2 YSLEER. Deletions cut 3 bases from V and 5 bases from J, with 11 bases between. The CDR3 covers 14 residues. The CDR3: CASSQALIYQPQHF. DNA for the CDR3: TGCGCCAGCAGCCAGGCCTTGATATATCAGCCCCAGCATTTT.

The rearrangement links TRBV6-1 to TRBJ1-3; TRBD1 is a possible D gene (5 bases). From germline, CDR1 is MNHNS and CDR2 SASEGT. Trimming pared 1 base from V and 4 bases from J, leaving 11 bases between. The CDR3 sequence is 15 residues long. CDR3 loop: CASSEVDRPGNTIYF. The DNA of the CDR3 is TGTGCCAGCAGTGAAGTTGACAGACCAGGAAACACCATATATTTT.

The chain employs TRBV18 and TRBJ1-5; 11 positions agree with TRBD1. V gave up 6 bases and J gave up 3 bases; unmatched junction bases: 7. Germline V gene lookup returns CDR1 KGHSH and CDR2 LQKENI. The CDR3 length is 16 residues. CDR3 bases: TGTGCCAGCTCGCCGGGACAGGGGGTTTTCAATCAGCCCCAGCATTTT. This sequence encodes CASSPGQGVFNQPQHF.